This T cell receptor (beta chain) was captured in a study of a mutant IDH1 vaccine in newly diagnosed glioma. Study-wide context: The therapy given earlier, which was standard therapy, consisted of radiotherapy, temozolomide, or both, and most of the patients received both.

About this clone itself: What it binds is not known. The junction and the germline gene differ at one end; a read error may be behind it.

TCRdb's copy holds only in-frame clones and misses some; the assay was immunoSEQ multiplex PCR. Of about 120,000 clones in the sample, around 80% were seen once. Time point given: week 11, during vaccination. Doses comprised 300 ug of mutant IDH1 20-mer peptide each, plus topical imiquimod. The source is a man between 35 and 55 years old with glioma. Sequencing used PBMCs, obtained from a glioma patient whose treatment included an IDH1 peptide vaccine.

The CDR3 region is CASSPGLAGGRNEQFF. As DNA, the CDR3 is TGTGCTAGCAGCCCCGGACTAGCGGGAGGACGCAATGAGCAGTTCTTC. The chain links TRBV7-7 to TRBJ2-1; 14 bases line up with TRBD2. The V gene's germline CDR1 is SSHAT and CDR2 FNYEAQ (reference sequence). This CDR3 region has 16 residues.